These 26 T cell receptor beta chains were all obtained from the same sample, sequenced in a study of blood T cell repertoires in COVID-19. The repertoire was sequenced with immunoSEQ multiplex PCR; TCRdb's copy has only in-frame clones and lacks some. This table has about 190,000 clones, around 88% appearing once. Source material: PBMCs or T cells enriched from blood (not recorded which). The source of these receptors is a man between 35 and 55 years old with acute COVID-19.

This rearrangement joins TRBV3-1 (or the pseudogene TRBV3-2) to TRBJ2-3; the match to TRBD1 covers 9 bases. In germline, CDR1 is LGHDT, CDR2 YNNKEL (reference sequence). V trimming: 5 bases; J trimming: 3 bases; junction bases outside the gene matches: 6. CDR3 length: 15 residues. The CDR3 nucleotides read TGTGCCAGCAGCGCTACAGGGGGCTGGACAGATACGCAGTATTTT. It codes for CASSATGGWTDTQYF.

The rearrangement uses TRBV7-2 and TRBJ2-1; D ambiguous. V gave up 6 bases and J gave up 6 bases, with 12 bases separating them. Germline values: CDR1 SGHTA, CDR2 FQGNSA. The CDR3 is made up of 13 amino acids. The chain's CDR3 is CASREEPLNEQFF. CDR3 nucleotides: TGTGCCAGCAGAGAGGAACCCCTCAATGAGCAGTTCTTC.

V is TRBV29-1 and J is TRBJ2-3, with 9 bases matching TRBD2. V was clipped by 7 bases and J by 4 bases; unmatched bases: 12. This CDR3 is built from 15 residues. Germline CDR1 is SQVTM and CDR2 is ANQGSEA. The CDR3 sequence is CSASRASGASDTQYF. Here the CDR3 DNA reads TGCAGCGCCTCTAGGGCTAGCGGGGCGTCAGATACGCAGTATTTT.

The J gene is TRBJ2-1, the V gene TRBV6-6, with 7 bases matching TRBD2. V was clipped by 5 bases and J by 7 bases; unmatched bases: 5. The CDR3 length is 13 residues. Germline V CDR1 and CDR2: MNHNY, SVGAGI (reference sequence). CDR3 amino acids: CASSSGIRNEQFF. CDR3 DNA: TGTGCCAGCAGTAGCGGGATCAGGAATGAGCAGTTCTTC.

This chain connects TRBV6-2 or TRBV6-3 to TRBJ1-5; 9 nucleotides align to TRBD1. V shed 0 bases, J shed 6 bases, and the junction held 6 bases outside the gene matches. This CDR3 is 16 amino acids long. Germline values: CDR1 MNHEY, CDR2 SVGEGT. CDR3 bases: TGTGCCAGCAGTTACTCCCGAGACAGGGGGGGTCAGCCCCAGCATTTT. It codes for CASSYSRDRGGQPQHF.

This chain joins TRBV2 and TRBJ1-2, with 7 positions matching TRBD1. The CDR3 consists of 11 residues. Trimming removed 7 bases from V and 8 bases from J; junction bases left unmatched: 4. CDR1 and CDR2 (germline): SNHLY, FYNNEI. The CDR3 loop is CASMTGLGYTF. The CDR3 DNA reads as TGTGCCAGCATGACAGGGCTCGGCTACACCTTC.

This chain uses TRBV19 with TRBJ2-5, with 8 nucleotides matching TRBD2. V trimming: 5 bases; J trimming: 5 bases; junction bases outside the gene matches: 10. The germline CDR1 and CDR2 sequences are LNHDA and SQIVND (reference sequence). The CDR3 has 15 residues. The CDR3 DNA is TGTGCCAGTAGTCTCAGCGGGAGCGGGTTCGAGACCCAGTACTTC. Translated: CASSLSGSGFETQYF. Using reference TRBV19 and TRBJ2-5 for the parts outside the CDR3, the full variable domain is DGGITQSPKYLFRKEGQNVTLSCEQNLNHDAMYWYRQDPGQGLRLIYYSQIVNDFQKGDIAEGYSVSREKKESFPLTVTSAQKNPTAFYLCASSLSGSGFETQYFGPGTRLLVL.

The rearrangement links TRBV11-3 to TRBJ2-2; D is possibly TRBD1 (6 bases). There are 13 residues in the CDR3. Germline loops: CDR1 SGHNT, CDR2 YENEEA. V was pared by 8 bases and J by 4 bases, with 11 bases between. The CDR3 is CASGQLATGELFF. CDR3 DNA: TGTGCCAGCGGACAGCTGGCCACCGGGGAGCTGTTTTTT.

This clone ranks as large. The chain carries TRBV19 and TRBJ1-4; D unclear. Germline CDR1 LNHDA, CDR2 SQIVND (reference sequence). There are 12 residues in the CDR3. Trimming stripped 6 bases from V and 7 bases from J, with 9 bases between. CDR3 sequence (DNA): TGTGCCAGTAGACGGGATACTGAAAAACTGTTTTTT. It yields the protein CASRRDTEKLFF.

Note on this clone: The junction departs from the called germline gene at one end, perhaps through a read error. V and J are TRBV7-6 and TRBJ2-3; 11 bases align to TRBD2. Germline V gives CDR1 SGHVS, CDR2 FNYEAQ. This CDR3 has 15 residues. The DNA for the CDR3 is TGTGCCAGCAGTTTAGCGGGAGGGCCGGGAGATACGCAGTATTTT. It is translated as CASSLAGGPGDTQYF.

V and J are TRBV3-1 (or the pseudogene TRBV3-2) and TRBJ2-2; 7 nucleotides match TRBD1. V was clipped by 5 bases and J by 7 bases; unmatched bases: 7. The CDR3 loop spans 14 amino acids. The germline V gene encodes CDR1 LGHDT and CDR2 YNNKEL (reference sequence). CDR3 sequence reads: CASSVRQGVGELFF. Here the CDR3 DNA reads TGTGCCAGCAGCGTGAGACAGGGAGTCGGGGAGCTGTTTTTT.

This clone was detected many times. The chain uses TRBV6-2 or TRBV6-3 and TRBJ2-1; 7 positions agree with TRBD2. Per germline, CDR1 MNHEY and CDR2 SVGEGT. V shed 2 bases and J 4 bases; nucleotides not matched to a gene: 14. CDR3 size: 18 residues. The CDR3 coding sequence is TGTGCCAGCAGTTACGGCCTAGCGGCTCGGACCTTTTACAATGAGCAGTTCTTC. It specifies CASSYGLAARTFYNEQFF.

The rearrangement joins TRBV7-7 to TRBJ2-1; 12 bases align to TRBD2. Trimming at V came to 5 bases and at J to 5 bases, leaving 4 bases not matched to a gene. This CDR3 has 15 amino acids. Germline V gene lookup returns CDR1 SSHAT and CDR2 FNYEAQ (reference sequence). The CDR3 region is CASSLGLAGHNEQFF. In DNA, the CDR3 is TGTGCCAGCAGCCTCGGACTAGCGGGACACAATGAGCAGTTCTTC.

The gene calls are TRBV24-1 and TRBJ2-1, with D possibly TRBD1 on 5 matching bases. Germline CDR1 KGHDR, CDR2 SFDVKD. Trimming took off 1 base at V and 1 base at J, with 7 bases between the two ends. The CDR3 runs 15 residues. In DNA form, the CDR3 reads TGTGCCACCAGTGATTTAACAGGTTCCTACAATGAGCAGTTCTTC. This codes for CATSDLTGSYNEQFF.

The chain links TRBV2 to TRBJ2-1, with D tentatively TRBD1 (5 bases). The germline CDR1 and CDR2 sequences are SNHLY and FYNNEI. This CDR3 contains 13 residues. V gave up 6 bases and J gave up 2 bases, with 8 bases separating them. The CDR3 here is CASRKGTYNEQFF. Written as DNA, the CDR3 is TGTGCCAGCAGAAAGGGGACCTACAATGAGCAGTTCTTC.

This chain connects TRBV2 to TRBJ1-4; 8 positions agree with TRBD1. From germline, CDR1 is SNHLY and CDR2 FYNNEI. V lost 5 bases and J lost 5; bases outside the gene matches: 7. CDR3 length: 15 residues. CDR3 loop: CASSRLGTGNEKLFF. CDR3 sequence (DNA): TGTGCCAGCAGTAGGCTGGGGACAGGAAATGAAAAACTGTTTTTT.

The genes are TRBV7-9 and TRBJ2-1; D perhaps matches TRBD2 (5 bases). Looked up from germline, CDR1 is SEHNR and CDR2 is FQNEAQ (reference sequence). This CDR3 is built from 14 residues. V gave up 7 bases and J gave up 5 bases, with 15 bases separating them. The CDR3 protein is CASNRPPGNNEQFF. The CDR3, as DNA: TGTGCCAGCAATAGGCCCCCGGGAAACAATGAGCAGTTCTTC.

The chain uses TRBV29-1 and TRBJ2-5, with D possibly TRBD1 on 5 matching bases. This CDR3 spans 13 amino acids. Germline V lookup: CDR1 SQVTM, CDR2 ANQGSEA. The V end lost 4 bases, the J end lost 3 bases, and 12 bases lay between the germline ends. The CDR3 loop is CSVARQGKETQYF. The DNA for the CDR3 is TGCAGCGTTGCTCGGCAGGGTAAAGAGACCCAGTACTTC.

The rearrangement links TRBV27 to TRBJ1-1, with a possible D match to TRBD1 (5 bases). The germline CDR1 and CDR2 sequences are MNHEY and SMNVEV (reference sequence). The CDR3 length is 14 residues. The V end lost 6 bases, the J end lost 2 bases, and 13 bases lay between the germline ends. In DNA form, the CDR3 reads TGTGCCAGCAGGAAACCAGGGTCCAACACTGAAGCTTTCTTT. Translation gives CASRKPGSNTEAFF.

The chain has TRBV18 and TRBJ2-7, with D unresolved. Germline values: CDR1 KGHSH, CDR2 LQKENI. V was cut by 3 bases and J by 5 bases, with 11 bases left in between. The CDR3 sequence is 13 residues long. CDR3 residues: CASSPLVGDEQYF. CDR3 sequence (DNA): TGTGCCAGCTCACCTCTCGTCGGAGACGAGCAGTACTTC. The complete variable domain, with remaining parts taken from reference TRBV18 and TRBJ2-7, reads NAGVMQNPRHLVRRRGQEARLRCSPMKGHSHVYWYRQLPEEGLKFMVYLQKENIIDESGMPKERFSAEFPKEGPSILRIQQVVRGDSAAYFCASSPLVGDEQYFGPGTRLTVT.

The chain combines TRBV3-1 (or the pseudogene TRBV3-2) with TRBJ2-5; D is ambiguous. V lost 0 bases and J 6 bases, leaving 5 bases between the germline ends. Germline V gene sequence: CDR1 LGHDT, CDR2 YNNKEL (reference sequence). The CDR3 contains 12 residues. The CDR3 DNA follows: TGTGCCAGCAGCCAAGATCGTAAGACCCAGTACTTC. Protein sequence: CASSQDRKTQYF.

In its sample, this clone was seen once. The same CDR3 is also encoded by other DNA sequences in this sample. The chain recombines TRBV11-3 with TRBJ1-1; D is unclear. The germline CDR1 and CDR2 sequences are SGHNT and YENEEA. This CDR3 is built from 13 residues. The ends were cut back, 2 bases at V and 1 base at J, with 5 bases in the middle. CDR3 coding DNA: TGTGCCAGCAGCTTACGGGGGAACACTGAAGCTTTCTTT. Its translation: CASSLRGNTEAFF.

This CDR3 is CASSQEADRQTQYF. The CDR3 region has the DNA TGTGCCAGCAGCCAAGAAGCGGACAGGCAGACGCAGTATTTT. The chain recombines TRBV3-1 (or the pseudogene TRBV3-2) with TRBJ2-3; 7 bases are shared with TRBD1. The germline gives CDR1 LGHDT, CDR2 YNNKEL (reference sequence). Unmatched junction bases numbered 6, after V lost 0 bases and J lost 9 bases. The CDR3 is made up of 14 amino acids.

The V gene is TRBV6-5, the J gene TRBJ2-1; 9 bases are shared with TRBD2. The CDR3 runs 13 residues. Germline V CDR1 and CDR2: MNHEY, SVGAGI. The junction had 6 bases not matched to a gene; V was cut back by 8 bases and J by 7 bases. The CDR3, as DNA: TGTGCCAGCGAGGGCGGGAGGGTAAATGAGCAGTTCTTC. This encodes CASEGGRVNEQFF.

The J gene is TRBJ1-5, the V gene TRBV24-1; TRBD1 agrees at 7 bases. This CDR3 has 17 residues. V lost 1 base and J lost 5; bases outside the gene matches: 10. CDR1 is KGHDR and CDR2 is SFDVKD in the germline V gene. The CDR3 region is CATSDFTDVTGDQPQHF. DNA for the CDR3: TGTGCCACCAGTGATTTTACTGATGTTACAGGGGATCAGCCCCAGCATTTT.

To note about this clone: One junction end does not reproduce the germline sequence, and a read error may be involved. V is TRBV7-9 and J is TRBJ1-2, with D unclear. This CDR3 comprises 10 residues. Germline CDR1 SEHNR, CDR2 FQNEAQ (reference sequence). The CDR3 sequence is CASSSREAIF. Here the CDR3 DNA reads TGTGCCAGCAGCTCGCGGGAGGCGATCTTC. Full variable domain (rest looked up from reference TRBV7-9 and TRBJ1-2): DTGVSQNPRHKITKRGQNVTFRCDPISEHNRLYWYRQTLGQGPEFLTYFQNEAQLEKSRLLSDRFSAERPKGSFSTLEIQRTEQGDSAMYLCASSSREAIFGSGTRLTVV.